Presented here are 27 T cell receptor beta chains from one specimen sequenced in a study of blood T cell repertoires in COVID-19. Profiled with immunoSEQ multiplex PCR; TCRdb holds only in-frame clones, not every one. The data contain about 140,000 clones, 80% to 90% of them singletons. Specimen: peripheral blood. Receptor source: a woman in her fifties or sixties with acute or convalescent COVID-19.

DNA of the CDR3: TGTGCCAGCAGCTTCTCGGGGAAAACCGAAGCTTTCTTT. It yields the protein CASSFSGKTEAFF. The chain has TRBV7-2 and TRBJ1-1; D is ambiguous. The CDR3 contains 13 residues. The germline CDR1 and CDR2 sequences are SGHTA and FQGNSA. Trimming took off 3 bases at V and 8 bases at J, with 13 bases between the two ends. Full variable domain (rest looked up from reference TRBV7-2 and TRBJ1-1): GAGVSQSPSNKVTEKGKDVELRCDPISGHTALYWYRQSLGQGLEFLIYFQGNSAPDKSGLPSDRFSAERTGGSVSTLTIQRTQQEDSAVYLCASSFSGKTEAFFGQGTRLTVV.

The chain has TRBV5-1 and TRBJ2-1; 9 bases map to TRBD2. This CDR3 contains 17 residues. Germline trimming cut 1 base from V and 0 bases from J; bases unmatched to any gene: 5. Per germline, CDR1 SGHRS and CDR2 YFSETQ. The CDR3 region has the DNA TGCGCCAGCAGCTTGAGCCCTAGCGGGGCCTCCTACAATGAGCAGTTCTTC. Encoded protein: CASSLSPSGASYNEQFF.

The genes are TRBV28 and TRBJ2-7, with D hard to call. The CDR3 is 12 residues long. Germline V CDR1 and CDR2: MDHEN, SYDVKM. V shed 2 bases and J shed 4 bases, with 6 bases lying between them. The CDR3 region has the DNA TGTGCCAGCAGTTTAAACCTATACGAGCAGTACTTC. Its translation: CASSLNLYEQYF.

This chain links TRBV5-1 with TRBJ2-3; 11 positions agree with TRBD2. From germline, CDR1 is SGHRS and CDR2 YFSETQ. V lost 4 bases and J lost 2; bases outside the gene matches: 6. This CDR3 is built from 16 residues. The CDR3 DNA is TGCGCCAGCAGCCCGGGACTAGCGGCGATCACAGATACGCAGTATTTT. It translates to CASSPGLAAITDTQYF.

The gene calls are TRBV3-1 (or the pseudogene TRBV3-2) and TRBJ1-2; tentatively, D is TRBD1 (5 bases). Per the germline V gene, CDR1 is LGHDT and CDR2 is YNNKEL (reference sequence). The CDR3 has 14 amino acids. Trimming shortened V by 0 bases and J by 4 bases, and 9 bases separated the two germline ends. CDR3 sequence reads: CASSQDGGGYGYTF. CDR3 sequence (DNA): TGTGCCAGCAGCCAAGATGGGGGGGGCTATGGCTACACCTTC.

The rearrangement uses TRBV4-3 and TRBJ2-2; 10 nucleotides match TRBD1. V lost 4 bases, J lost 6 bases, and 5 bases stayed unmatched. The CDR3 contains 15 residues. The germline V gene has CDR1 LGHNA and CDR2 YSLEER. The CDR3 nucleotides are TGCGCCAGCAGCCCCCCGGGACAGGGGTCCGGGGAGCTGTTTTTT. Translation: CASSPPGQGSGELFF.

The CDR3 bases are TGTGCCAGCAGCCGACAGCACAACACTGAAGCTTTCTTT. Encoded protein: CASSRQHNTEAFF. This chain uses TRBV3-1 (or the pseudogene TRBV3-2) with TRBJ1-1; maybe TRBD1 (5 bases). Trimming pared 4 bases from V and 2 bases from J, leaving 8 bases between. The CDR3 length is 13 residues. CDR1 LGHDT and CDR2 YNNKEL come from the germline V gene (reference sequence).

The genes are TRBV7-2 and TRBJ2-2; TRBD1 matches 7 bases. Trimming took 2 bases from V and 4 from J; bases not matched to a gene: 4. The germline CDR1 and CDR2 sequences are SGHTA and FQGNSA. This CDR3 contains 15 residues. In DNA, the CDR3 is TGTGCCAGCAGCTTAACAGGGGTTAGCACCGGGGAGCTGTTTTTT. This sequence encodes CASSLTGVSTGELFF.

V gene TRBV30 combines with J gene TRBJ1-2; D remains ambiguous. Trimming took off 4 bases at V and 5 bases at J, with 17 bases between the two ends. From germline, CDR1 is GTSNPN and CDR2 SVGIG (reference sequence). The CDR3 extends over 14 amino acids. The CDR3 bases are TGTGCCTGGATGGTGGGAGCGGGGATATATGGCTACACCTTC. Translated, it gives CAWMVGAGIYGYTF.

In its sample, this clone was seen once. V is TRBV28 and J is TRBJ2-3; a possible D gene is TRBD1 (6 bases). Trimming removed 4 bases at V and 2 bases at J, with 13 bases between. CDR1 and CDR2 from the germline V gene are MDHEN and SYDVKM. The CDR3 extends over 15 amino acids. The CDR3 region has the DNA TGTGCCAGCAGTTCCAACAGGGAGCCCACAGATACGCAGTATTTT. Protein sequence: CASSSNREPTDTQYF.

This clone has a handful of counts. The V call is TRBV13, the J call TRBJ2-7; the match to TRBD1 covers 7 bases. This CDR3 is built from 14 residues. CDR1 and CDR2 from the germline V gene are PRHDT and FYEKMQ (reference sequence). V was pared by 10 bases and J by 4 bases, with 13 bases of the junction left unmatched. CDR3 DNA: TGTGCCACCTCACAAAGGGGGCAAAAGTACGAGCAGTACTTC. Its protein is CATSQRGQKYEQYF.

This rearrangement joins TRBV19 to TRBJ1-5; possibly TRBD1 for D (5 bases). The CDR3 extends over 14 amino acids. The ends were cut back, 3 bases at V and 6 bases at J, with 12 bases in the middle. Germline assignment: CDR1 LNHDA and CDR2 SQIVND (reference sequence). The CDR3 bases are TGTGCCAGTAGTATCTACAGGCCGGGTCAGCCCCAGCATTTT. It codes for CASSIYRPGQPQHF.

The chain couples TRBV6-5 to TRBJ2-5, with TRBD2 matching 7 bases. The CDR3 is made up of 14 amino acids. V was clipped by 3 bases and J by 4 bases; unmatched bases: 5. Per the germline V gene, CDR1 is MNHEY and CDR2 is SVGAGI. CDR3 sequence: CASSYGLAVETQYF. For the CDR3, the DNA is TGTGCCAGCAGTTATGGTCTAGCGGTAGAGACCCAGTACTTC.

The chain is built from TRBV11-2 and TRBJ2-7; perhaps TRBD2 as D (5 bases). Trimming took off 1 base at V and 5 bases at J, with 9 bases between the two ends. The CDR3 contains 13 residues. CDR1 is SGHAT and CDR2 is FQNNGV in the germline V gene. Here the CDR3 DNA reads TGTGCCAGCAGCTTAGGACTATTGGACGAGCAGTACTTC. Its protein is CASSLGLLDEQYF.

The chain employs TRBV27 and TRBJ2-7; 9 bases are shared with TRBD1. After removal of 4 bases from V and 3 bases from J, the junction contained 4 bases not matched to a gene. Germline V gives CDR1 MNHEY, CDR2 SMNVEV (reference sequence). This CDR3 spans 14 amino acids. The CDR3 DNA sequence: TGTGCCAGCAGTTACCCGGGACAGGGCTACGAGCAGTACTTC. Protein sequence: CASSYPGQGYEQYF.

This clone has only one observation. This chain uses TRBV10-2 with TRBJ1-6, with 7 bases fitting TRBD1. Unmatched junction bases numbered 11, after V lost 10 bases and J lost 5 bases. CDR1 and CDR2 from the germline V gene are WSHSY and SAAADI. The CDR3 spans 15 residues. Written as DNA, the CDR3 is TGCGCCACCAAGAGATTAACAGGGGATAATTCACCCCTCCACTTT. Translated: CATKRLTGDNSPLHF.

The chain couples TRBV6-6 to TRBJ2-5, with 7 bases fitting TRBD1. Trimming took 0 bases from V and 5 from J; bases not matched to a gene: 6. The CDR3 contains 15 residues. Germline assignment: CDR1 MNHNY and CDR2 SVGAGI (reference sequence). Here the CDR3 reads CASSYSRQGWETQYF. In nucleotides, the CDR3 is TGTGCCAGCAGTTACTCGAGACAGGGTTGGGAGACCCAGTACTTC.

The chain recombines TRBV5-4 with TRBJ1-6, with 11 bases fitting TRBD1. The germline V gene encodes CDR1 SGHNT and CDR2 YYREEE (reference sequence). Trimming removed 4 bases from V and 1 base from J; junction bases left unmatched: 10. The CDR3 runs to 19 residues. The CDR3 is CASSRRRTGGASYNSPLHF. The CDR3 coding sequence is TGTGCCAGCAGCCGAAGACGGACAGGGGGCGCTTCCTATAATTCACCCCTCCACTTT.

In its sample, this clone was seen a few times. V is TRBV7-9 and J is TRBJ1-2, with D unclear. CDR3 length equals 14 residues. Germline CDR1 and CDR2: SEHNR and FQNEAQ (reference sequence). Trimming took off 5 bases at V and 0 bases at J, with 10 bases between the two ends. In DNA form, the CDR3 reads TGTGCCAGCAGCGCATCATTAGCTAACTATGGCTACACCTTC. It yields the protein CASSASLANYGYTF.

This chain connects TRBV4-1 to TRBJ2-1; TRBD1 aligns across 8 bases. J was trimmed by 8 bases and V by 0 bases; bases with no gene match: 9. Germline V CDR1 and CDR2: MGHRA, YSYEKL. CDR3 length: 16 residues. Here the CDR3 reads CASSQETRTGMDEQFF. CDR3 sequence (DNA): TGCGCCAGCAGCCAAGAGACAAGGACAGGGATGGATGAGCAGTTCTTC.

The chain combines TRBV7-6 with TRBJ2-2; 13 bases agree with TRBD2. The ends lost 5 bases at V and 2 bases at J; junction bases unmatched: 5. Germline V gene lookup returns CDR1 SGHVS and CDR2 FNYEAQ. The CDR3 runs to 17 residues. The CDR3 sequence is CASSRGLAGFNTGELFF. The DNA for the CDR3 is TGTGCCAGCAGCCGGGGACTAGCGGGGTTTAACACCGGGGAGCTGTTTTTT.

This clone was counted once. The chain has TRBV3-1 (or the pseudogene TRBV3-2) and TRBJ2-1; D is perhaps TRBD2 (6 bases). CDR1 and CDR2 from the germline V gene are LGHDT and YNNKEL (reference sequence). This CDR3 has 14 amino acids. V lost 10 bases and J 2 bases, leaving 15 bases between the germline ends. CDR3 bases: TGTGCCATCGCACCTAGCGACGCCTACAATGAGCAGTTCTTC. Its protein is CAIAPSDAYNEQFF.

The genes are TRBV5-1 and TRBJ2-7, with TRBD1 matching 7 bases. CDR3 size: 14 residues. Trimming at V came to 4 bases and at J to 3 bases, leaving 7 bases not matched to a gene. Per germline, CDR1 SGHRS and CDR2 YFSETQ. The CDR3 coding sequence is TGCGCCAGCAGCCTGGACAGGAGCTACTACGAGCAGTACTTC. This translates into CASSLDRSYYEQYF.

CDR3 residues: CASSFQQGYSGYTF. The DNA of the CDR3 is TGTGCCAGCAGCTTTCAACAGGGTTACTCTGGCTACACCTTC. The chain couples TRBV7-9 to TRBJ1-2, with D possibly matching TRBD1 (6 bases). Per germline, CDR1 SEHNR and CDR2 FQNEAQ (reference sequence). This CDR3 region has 14 residues. V lost 3 bases to trimming and J lost 7 bases, with 15 bases between them.

The CDR3 loop is CASSPTSGGPNEQFF. The CDR3 DNA reads as TGCGCCAGCAGCCCTACTAGCGGGGGGCCCAATGAGCAGTTCTTC. The chain is built from TRBV5-1 and TRBJ2-1; 12 nucleotides agree with TRBD2. Germline CDR1 reads SGHRS; CDR2 reads YFSETQ. The CDR3 has 15 residues. With 4 bases clipped from V and 6 bases from J, the junction kept 5 bases outside the gene matches. The full variable domain, rest sourced from reference TRBV5-1 and TRBJ2-1, is KAGVTQTPRYLIKTRGQQVTLSCSPISGHRSVSWYQQTPGQGLQFLFEYFSETQRNKGNFPGRFSGRQFSNSRSEMNVSTLELGDSALYLCASSPTSGGPNEQFFGPGTRLTVL.

This chain uses TRBV7-9 with TRBJ2-7; unclear D gene. Germline assignment: CDR1 SEHNR and CDR2 FQNEAQ (reference sequence). CDR3 length: 12 amino acids. Trimming pared 5 bases from V and 0 bases from J, leaving 5 bases between. This CDR3 reads CASSIHSYEQYF. The DNA of the CDR3 is TGTGCCAGCAGCATCCACTCCTACGAGCAGTACTTC.

This clone appeared a single time. This sequence joins TRBV9 and TRBJ1-4; 7 positions match TRBD1. J gave up 2 bases and V 0 bases, and 4 bases lay outside the gene matches. The CDR3 runs to 16 residues. Per the germline V gene, CDR1 is SGDLS and CDR2 is YYNGEE. Here the CDR3 reads CASSVAAQGTNEKLFF. For the CDR3, the DNA is TGTGCCAGCAGCGTAGCGGCACAGGGGACTAATGAAAAACTGTTTTTT.